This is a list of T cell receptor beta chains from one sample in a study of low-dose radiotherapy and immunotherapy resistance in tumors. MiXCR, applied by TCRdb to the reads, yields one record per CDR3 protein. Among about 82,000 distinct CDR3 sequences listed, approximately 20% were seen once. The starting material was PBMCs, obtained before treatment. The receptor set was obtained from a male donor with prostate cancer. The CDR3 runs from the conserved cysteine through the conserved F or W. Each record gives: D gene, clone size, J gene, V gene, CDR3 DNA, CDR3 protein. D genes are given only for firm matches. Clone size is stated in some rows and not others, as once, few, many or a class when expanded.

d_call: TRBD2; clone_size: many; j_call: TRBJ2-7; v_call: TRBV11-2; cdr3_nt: TGTGCCAGCAGAAGAGGGACTAGCGGGACCTCCTACGAGCAGTACTTC; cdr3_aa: CASRRGTSGTSYEQYF
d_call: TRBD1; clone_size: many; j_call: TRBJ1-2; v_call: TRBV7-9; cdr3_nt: TGTGCCAGCAGCTTCGGGACAGGGTTTGCGGATGGCTACACCTTC; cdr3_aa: CASSFGTGFADGYTF
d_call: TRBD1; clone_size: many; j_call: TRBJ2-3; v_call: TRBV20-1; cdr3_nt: TGCAGCGCGGGACAGGGGATGTCGGATACGCAGTATTTT; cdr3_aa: CSAGQGMSDTQYF
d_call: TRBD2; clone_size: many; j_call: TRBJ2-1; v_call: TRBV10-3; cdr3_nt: TGTGCCATCAGTGAGGGACTAGCTTTCCATGAGCAGTTCTTC; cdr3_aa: CAISEGLAFHEQFF
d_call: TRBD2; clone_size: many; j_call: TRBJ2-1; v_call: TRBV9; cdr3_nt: TGTGCCAGCAGCGTAGAGAGCGGGGGGGCGAATGAGCAGTTCTTC; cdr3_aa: CASSVESGGANEQFF
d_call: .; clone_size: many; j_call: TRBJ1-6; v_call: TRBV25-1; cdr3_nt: TGTGCCAGCGGCCTGGCACCCCTCCACTTT; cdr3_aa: CASGLAPLHF
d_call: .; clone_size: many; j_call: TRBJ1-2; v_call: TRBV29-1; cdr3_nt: TGCAGCGTTGCGACGTCGGCCGCCTATGGCTACACCTTC; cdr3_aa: CSVATSAAYGYTF
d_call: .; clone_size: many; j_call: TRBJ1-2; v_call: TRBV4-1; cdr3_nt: TGCGCCAGCAGCCAAACACCACGGACGGAAAACTATGGCTACACCTTC; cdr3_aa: CASSQTPRTENYGYTF
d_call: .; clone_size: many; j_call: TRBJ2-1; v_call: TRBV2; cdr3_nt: TGTGCCAGCAGTGAACCGCAAAGAAATGAGCAGTTCTTC; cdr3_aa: CASSEPQRNEQFF
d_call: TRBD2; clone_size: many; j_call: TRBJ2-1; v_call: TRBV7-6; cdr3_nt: TGTGCCAGCAGCTTAGCCACTAGCGGGGGGGCATCCTACAATGAGCAGTTCTTC; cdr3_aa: CASSLATSGGASYNEQFF
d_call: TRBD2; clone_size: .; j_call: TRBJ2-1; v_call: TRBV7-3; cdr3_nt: TGTGCCAGCAGCCAGACTAGCGGGGGTGTCAGTGAGCAGTTCTTC; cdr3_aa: CASSQTSGGVSEQFF
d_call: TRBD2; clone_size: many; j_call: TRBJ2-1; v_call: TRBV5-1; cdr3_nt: TGCGCCAGCAGACTAGCGGTCAGCTCCTACAATGAGCAGTTCTTC; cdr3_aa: CASRLAVSSYNEQFF
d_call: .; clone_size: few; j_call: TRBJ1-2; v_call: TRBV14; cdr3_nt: TGTGCCAGCAGCCCCGCCCCGCCTGGCTACACCTTC; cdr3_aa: CASSPAPPGYTF
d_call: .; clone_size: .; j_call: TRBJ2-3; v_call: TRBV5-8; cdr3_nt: TGTGCCAGCAGCCGAAATTGGGGTTTGGATACGCAGTATTTT; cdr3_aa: CASSRNWGLDTQYF
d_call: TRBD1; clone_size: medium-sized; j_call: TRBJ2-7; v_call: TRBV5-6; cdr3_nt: TGTGCCAGCAGCAGACGGACAGGGGTGGGCTACGAGCAGTACTTC; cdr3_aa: CASSRRTGVGYEQYF
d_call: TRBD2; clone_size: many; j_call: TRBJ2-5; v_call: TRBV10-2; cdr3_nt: TGCGCCAGCAGTGAAGGGATAGCGGGGGGCTTGGAGACCCAGTACTTC; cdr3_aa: CASSEGIAGGLETQYF
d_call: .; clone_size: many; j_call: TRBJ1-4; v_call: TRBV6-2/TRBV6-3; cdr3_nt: TGTGCCAGCAGACCCCGGGTCTTTGTCTCGGTCCGTGAAAAACTGTTTTTT; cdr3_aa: CASRPRVFVSVREKLFF
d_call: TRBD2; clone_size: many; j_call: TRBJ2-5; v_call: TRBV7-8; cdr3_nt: TGTGCCAGCAGCTCCTTCGCGGGGGGGTACCAAGAGACCCAGTACTTC; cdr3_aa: CASSSFAGGYQETQYF
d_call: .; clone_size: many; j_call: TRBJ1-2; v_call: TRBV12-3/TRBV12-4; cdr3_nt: TGTGCCAGCAGACCAAAGCGGGCAGAACGGAACTATGGCTACACCTTC; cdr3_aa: CASRPKRAERNYGYTF
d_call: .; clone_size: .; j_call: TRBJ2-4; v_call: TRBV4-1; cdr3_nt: TGCGCCAGCAGCCCAGAAGGGGCGCGAGGGGACATTCAGTACTTC; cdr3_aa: CASSPEGARGDIQYF